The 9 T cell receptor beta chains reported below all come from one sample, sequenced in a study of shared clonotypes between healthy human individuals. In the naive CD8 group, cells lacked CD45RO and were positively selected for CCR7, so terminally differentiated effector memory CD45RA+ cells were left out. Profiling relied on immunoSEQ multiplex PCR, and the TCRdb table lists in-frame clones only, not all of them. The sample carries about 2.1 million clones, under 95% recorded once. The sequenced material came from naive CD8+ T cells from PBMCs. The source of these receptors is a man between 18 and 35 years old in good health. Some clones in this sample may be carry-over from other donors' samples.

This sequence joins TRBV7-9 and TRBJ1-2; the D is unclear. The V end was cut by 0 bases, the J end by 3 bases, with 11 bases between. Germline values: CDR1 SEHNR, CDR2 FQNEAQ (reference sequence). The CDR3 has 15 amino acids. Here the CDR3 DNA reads TGTGCCAGCAGCTTAGCCCGGGCGAGGTACTATGGCTACACCTTC. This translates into CASSLARARYYGYTF.

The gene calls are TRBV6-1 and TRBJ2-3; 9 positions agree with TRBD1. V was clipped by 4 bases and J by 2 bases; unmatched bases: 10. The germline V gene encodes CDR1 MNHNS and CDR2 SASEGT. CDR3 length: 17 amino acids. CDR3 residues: CASSVSDRGSYTDTQYF. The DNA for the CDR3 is TGTGCCAGCAGTGTATCAGACAGGGGGTCTTACACAGATACGCAGTATTTT.

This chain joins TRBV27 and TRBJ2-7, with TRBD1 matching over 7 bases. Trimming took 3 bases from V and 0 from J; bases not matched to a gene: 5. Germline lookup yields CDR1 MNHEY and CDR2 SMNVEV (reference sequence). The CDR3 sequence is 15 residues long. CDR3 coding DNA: TGTGCCAGCAGTTTTACCCGGGACAGCTCCTACGAGCAGTACTTC. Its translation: CASSFTRDSSYEQYF.

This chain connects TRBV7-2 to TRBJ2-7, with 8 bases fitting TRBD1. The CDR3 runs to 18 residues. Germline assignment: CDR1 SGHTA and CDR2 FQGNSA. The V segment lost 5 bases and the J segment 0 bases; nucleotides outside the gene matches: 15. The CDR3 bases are TGTGCCAGCAGCCTGGGGACAGGCTTAGGTTCACTCTCCTACGAGCAGTACTTC. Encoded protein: CASSLGTGLGSLSYEQYF.

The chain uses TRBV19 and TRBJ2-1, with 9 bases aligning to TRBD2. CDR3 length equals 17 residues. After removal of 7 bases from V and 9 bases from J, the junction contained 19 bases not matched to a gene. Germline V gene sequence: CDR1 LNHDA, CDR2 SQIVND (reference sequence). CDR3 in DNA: TGTGCCAGTAACTGGACTAGCGAAAAGCCAAGGGGGTGTGAGCAGTTCTTC. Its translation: CASNWTSEKPRGCEQFF.

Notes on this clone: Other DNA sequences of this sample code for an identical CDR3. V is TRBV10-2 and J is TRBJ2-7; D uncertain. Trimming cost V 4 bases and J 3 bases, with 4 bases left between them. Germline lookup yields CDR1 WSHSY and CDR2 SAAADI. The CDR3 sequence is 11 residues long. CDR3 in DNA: TGCGCCAGCAGTGTGGGCTACGAGCAGTACTTC. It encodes CASSVGYEQYF.

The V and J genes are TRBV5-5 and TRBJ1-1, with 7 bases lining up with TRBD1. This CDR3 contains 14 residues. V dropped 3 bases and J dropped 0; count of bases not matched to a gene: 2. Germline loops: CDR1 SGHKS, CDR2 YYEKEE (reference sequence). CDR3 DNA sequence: TGTGCCAGCAGCTCGGGACAGCTGAACACTGAAGCTTTCTTT. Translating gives CASSSGQLNTEAFF.

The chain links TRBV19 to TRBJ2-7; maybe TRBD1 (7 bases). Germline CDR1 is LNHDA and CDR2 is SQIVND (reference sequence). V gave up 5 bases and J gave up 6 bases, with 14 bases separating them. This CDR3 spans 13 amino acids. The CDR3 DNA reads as TGTGCCAGTAGTGGCAGGGGGGATTCCGAGCAGTACTTC. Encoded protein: CASSGRGDSEQYF. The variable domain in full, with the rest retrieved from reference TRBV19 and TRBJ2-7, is DGGITQSPKYLFRKEGQNVTLSCEQNLNHDAMYWYRQDPGQGLRLIYYSQIVNDFQKGDIAEGYSVSREKKESFPLTVTSAQKNPTAFYLCASSGRGDSEQYFGPGTRLTVT.

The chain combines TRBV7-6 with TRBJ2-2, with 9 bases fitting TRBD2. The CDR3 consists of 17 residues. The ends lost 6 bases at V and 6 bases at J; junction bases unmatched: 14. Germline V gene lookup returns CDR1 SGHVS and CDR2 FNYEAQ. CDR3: CASSPTGRREGPGELFF. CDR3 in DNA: TGTGCCAGCAGTCCAACCGGAAGGCGGGAGGGCCCCGGGGAGCTGTTTTTT.